A selection of T cell receptor beta chains follows, all from one sample in a study of cytomegalovirus exposure and HLA in healthy donors. Sequencing used immunoSEQ multiplex PCR; TCRdb keeps in-frame clones, though not all of them. The sample holds just over 150,000 clones; about 80% are singletons and the top ten take around 0.96%. The sample was PBMCs. Receptors originate from a woman aged 45-59 years in good health and CMV-seropositive. The CDR3 runs from the conserved cysteine through the conserved F or W. D genes are given only for firm matches. Only part of the rows carry a size: once, few, many, or a class if the clone is expanded.

v_gene	j_gene	abundance	d_gene	CDR3aa	CDR3nt
TRBV18	TRBJ2-5	NA	NA	CASSPIEETQYF	TGTGCCAGCTCACCTATAGAAGAGACCCAGTACTTC
TRBV28	TRBJ1-4	NA	NA	CASSPQLEKLFF	TGTGCCAGCAGTCCTCAACTCGAAAAACTGTTTTTT
TRBV4-3	TRBJ1-1	NA	NA	CASSQELPGTEAFF	TGCGCCAGCAGCCAAGAACTTCCGGGGACTGAAGCTTTCTTT
TRBV2	TRBJ2-3	few	NA	CASSADWVTQYF	TGTGCCAGCAGCGCAGACTGGGTTACGCAGTATTTT
TRBV13	TRBJ1-6	NA	TRBD1	CASSNRGSSYNSPLHF	TGTGCCAGCAGTAACAGGGGAAGCTCCTATAATTCACCCCTCCACTTT
TRBV9	TRBJ2-3	once	NA	CASSPRDPPDTQYF	TGTGCCAGCAGCCCCCGGGATCCCCCAGATACGCAGTATTTT
TRBV4-3	TRBJ2-7	few	TRBD1	CASSPGTGAYEQYF	TGCGCCAGCAGCCCCGGGACAGGGGCCTACGAGCAGTACTTC
TRBV7-8	TRBJ2-5	once	NA	CASSLAGENQETQYF	TGTGCCAGCAGCTTAGCGGGAGAGAACCAAGAGACCCAGTACTTC
TRBV7-9	TRBJ2-7	NA	NA	CASSPSGYEQYF	TGTGCCAGCAGCCCCTCGGGGTACGAGCAGTACTTC
TRBV7-9	TRBJ2-1	NA	TRBD2	CASSRDSGASSYNEQFF	TGTGCCAGCAGCAGGGATAGCGGGGCAAGCTCCTACAATGAGCAGTTCTTC
TRBV5-6	TRBJ1-1	NA	TRBD1	CASSSATGQIGTEAFF	TGTGCCAGCAGCTCCGCGACAGGGCAGATCGGGACTGAAGCTTTCTTT
TRBV25-1	TRBJ2-2	NA	NA	CASTFLTGNTGELFF	TGTGCCAGCACATTCCTAACAGGGAACACCGGGGAGCTGTTTTTT
TRBV7-8	TRBJ1-2	NA	NA	CASSLGGGRSRSYGYTF	TGTGCCAGCAGCTTAGGTGGGGGGAGATCCCGGAGCTATGGCTACACCTTC
TRBV9	TRBJ2-3	NA	TRBD2	CASSPTGLATTDTQYF	TGTGCCAGCAGCCCTACGGGACTAGCGACCACAGATACGCAGTATTTT
TRBV5-6	TRBJ2-1	NA	NA	CASSLALASSYNEQFF	TGTGCCAGCAGCTTGGCCCTAGCGAGCTCCTACAATGAGCAGTTCTTC
TRBV7-2	TRBJ2-7	few	TRBD1	CASSLGQGVGYEQYF	TGTGCCAGCAGCCTTGGACAGGGTGTAGGGTACGAGCAGTACTTC
TRBV6-1	TRBJ1-1	NA	NA	CASKSTLNTEAFF	TGTGCCAGCAAGAGCACCTTGAACACTGAAGCTTTCTTT
TRBV19	TRBJ2-7	NA	NA	CASSIVRGFPLEQYF	TGTGCCAGTAGTATCGTCAGGGGATTCCCGTTGGAGCAGTACTTC
TRBV25-1	TRBJ1-6	few	NA	CASSELRDSYNSPLHF	TGTGCCAGCAGTGAACTCCGGGACTCTTATAATTCACCCCTCCACTTT
TRBV11-3	TRBJ2-3	NA	TRBD2	CASSLVLAGYTDTQYF	TGTGCCAGCAGCTTAGTACTAGCGGGATACACTGATACGCAGTATTTT
TRBV28	TRBJ2-6	NA	NA	CASSFHQGSSGANVLTF	TGTGCCAGCAGTTTTCACCAGGGATCCTCTGGGGCCAACGTCCTGACTTTC
TRBV18	TRBJ1-2	NA	NA	CASSPSQGIYGYTF	TGTGCCAGCTCACCTTCACAGGGCATCTATGGCTACACCTTC
TRBV14	TRBJ2-3	NA	NA	CASSLYPADTQYF	TGTGCCAGCAGTCTCTACCCGGCAGATACGCAGTATTTT
TRBV7-7	TRBJ1-3	NA	TRBD1	CASSPGGTGNTIYF	TGTGCTAGCAGCCCAGGGGGAACTGGAAACACCATATATTTT
TRBV6-6	TRBJ2-3	once	TRBD1	CASSPGTGGPDTQYF	TGTGCCAGCAGCCCCGGGACAGGGGGCCCAGATACGCAGTATTTT
TRBV18	TRBJ2-3	NA	NA	CASSPFRGDTQYF	TGTGCCAGCTCACCTTTCCGCGGGGATACGCAGTATTTT
TRBV5-6	TRBJ1-2	NA	NA	CASSEAGWGGYTF	TGTGCCAGCAGCGAGGCAGGGTGGGGTGGCTACACCTTC
TRBV4-3	TRBJ1-3	NA	TRBD1	CASSQALGGTVGNTIYF	TGCGCCAGCAGCCAAGCCTTGGGCGGGACAGTTGGAAACACCATATATTTT
TRBV2	TRBJ1-1	NA	NA	CASSDSGHRNTEAFF	TGTGCCAGCAGTGATTCCGGACACAGGAACACTGAAGCTTTCTTT
TRBV9	TRBJ2-3	NA	NA	CASSERGSAADTQYF	TGTGCCAGCAGCGAAAGGGGGTCAGCAGCAGATACGCAGTATTTT
TRBV2	TRBJ2-7	NA	NA	CAISRDGSEQYF	TGTGCCATCTCCCGGGACGGGAGCGAGCAGTACTTC
TRBV4-3	TRBJ2-3	NA	TRBD2	CASSLVTSGGRTDTQYF	TGCGCCAGCAGCTTAGTGACTAGCGGGGGCCGCACAGATACGCAGTATTTT
TRBV10-3	TRBJ1-2	once	NA	CAITAWQGRGYTF	TGTGCCATCACGGCGTGGCAGGGCAGAGGCTACACCTTC
TRBV2	TRBJ2-3	NA	TRBD1	CASSHDKDRGVTDTQYF	TGTGCCAGCAGTCATGACAAGGACAGGGGAGTGACAGATACGCAGTATTTT
TRBV18	TRBJ1-4	NA	NA	CASSAQGTTNEKLFF	TGTGCCAGCTCAGCCCAGGGTACGACTAATGAAAAACTGTTTTTT
TRBV18	TRBJ1-2	few	NA	CASSPSRGFDYTF	TGTGCCAGCTCACCCTCTCGGGGTTTCGACTACACCTTC
TRBV27	TRBJ1-1	NA	TRBD1	CASRRNRQGDTEAFF	TGTGCCAGCAGACGAAACCGACAGGGGGACACTGAAGCTTTCTTT
TRBV19	TRBJ1-2	NA	TRBD1	CASRRDRGNYGYTF	TGTGCCAGTAGGCGGGACAGGGGTAACTATGGCTACACCTTC
TRBV7-8	TRBJ2-7	NA	TRBD2	CASSFTSGRIQSYEQYF	TGTGCCAGCAGCTTTACTAGCGGGAGGATCCAATCCTACGAGCAGTACTTC
TRBV2	TRBJ2-3	NA	TRBD2	CASLGPSPSRLAGAEDTQYF	TGTGCCAGCCTTGGCCCCTCCCCCTCTCGACTAGCGGGAGCGGAAGATACGCAGTATTTT
TRBV29-1	TRBJ2-7	NA	NA	CSVSPDDSRPWNVQEQYF	TGCAGCGTTAGCCCTGATGACAGCCGCCCCTGGAACGTTCAGGAGCAGTACTTC
TRBV28	TRBJ2-1	NA	NA	CASSSPAVGLTEQFF	TGTGCCAGCAGTTCCCCTGCGGTCGGACTAACTGAGCAGTTCTTC
TRBV7-9	TRBJ1-1	NA	NA	CASSFETVTEAFF	TGTGCCAGCAGCTTCGAGACAGTCACTGAAGCTTTCTTT
TRBV2	TRBJ1-5	NA	TRBD1	CASHRDRVNQPQHF	TGTGCCAGCCACCGGGACAGGGTGAATCAGCCCCAGCATTTT
TRBV4-3	TRBJ2-5	NA	TRBD2	CASSPGTSGGARKTQYF	TGCGCCAGCAGCCCCGGGACTAGCGGGGGGGCCAGAAAGACCCAGTACTTC
TRBV5-1	TRBJ2-1	NA	TRBD2	CASSQTSRLYNEQFF	TGCGCCAGCAGCCAGACTAGCCGTCTTTACAATGAGCAGTTCTTC
TRBV7-8	TRBJ1-4	NA	NA	CASSFSRVSANEKLFF	TGTGCCAGCAGCTTTTCCAGGGTCTCGGCTAATGAAAAACTGTTTTTT
TRBV19	TRBJ2-6	NA	NA	CASSHRQASSGANVLTF	TGTGCCAGTAGTCACAGACAGGCCAGCTCTGGGGCCAACGTCCTGACTTTC
TRBV10-2	TRBJ2-5	NA	NA	CASRVGGQETQYF	TGCGCCAGCAGGGTAGGCGGCCAAGAGACCCAGTACTTC
TRBV6-1	TRBJ2-2	NA	NA	CASSAGLSTGELFF	TGTGCCAGCAGTGCAGGACTCAGCACCGGGGAGCTGTTTTTT
TRBV29-1	TRBJ1-5	few	NA	CSAYSNQPQHF	TGCAGCGCTTACAGTAATCAGCCCCAGCATTTT
TRBV6-5	TRBJ1-2	NA	TRBD1	CASSLGQGAYYGYTF	TGTGCCAGCAGTTTGGGACAGGGGGCATACTATGGCTACACCTTC
TRBV5-1	TRBJ2-5	NA	TRBD1	CASSPWDREETQYF	TGCGCCAGCAGCCCCTGGGACAGGGAGGAGACCCAGTACTTC
TRBV5-1	TRBJ2-2	NA	TRBD2	CASSLEGGTGELFF	TGCGCCAGCAGCTTGGAGGGAGGGACCGGGGAGCTGTTTTTT